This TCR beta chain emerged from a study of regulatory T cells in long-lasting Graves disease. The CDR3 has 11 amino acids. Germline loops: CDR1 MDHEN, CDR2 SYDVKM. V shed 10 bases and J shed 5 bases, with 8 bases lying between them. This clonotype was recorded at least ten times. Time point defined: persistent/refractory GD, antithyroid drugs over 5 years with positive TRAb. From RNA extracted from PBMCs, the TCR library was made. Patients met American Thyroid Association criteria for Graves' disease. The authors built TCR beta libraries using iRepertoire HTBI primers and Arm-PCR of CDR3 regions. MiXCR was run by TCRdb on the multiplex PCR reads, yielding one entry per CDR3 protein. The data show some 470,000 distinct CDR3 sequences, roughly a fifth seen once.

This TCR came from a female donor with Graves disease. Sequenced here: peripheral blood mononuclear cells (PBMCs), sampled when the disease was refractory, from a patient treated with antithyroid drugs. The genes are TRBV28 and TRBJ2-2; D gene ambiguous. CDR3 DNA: TGTGCCACCAAGGAAACCGGGGAGCTGTTTTTT. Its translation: CATKETGELFF.